What follows are 5 T cell receptor beta chains derived from one specimen sequenced in a study of T cell responses to AZD1222 COVID-19 vaccine. Produced via immunoSEQ multiplex PCR; TCRdb's table is partial and in-frame only. The profile shows about 130,000 clones, 70% to 90% of them singletons. Sequencing was performed on peripheral blood, taken on day 0 of AZD1222 vaccination. Receptors originate from an adult in good health.

The chain recombines TRBV5-6 with TRBJ2-1; 9 bases are shared with TRBD1. V shed 6 bases, J shed 4 bases, and the junction held 17 bases outside the gene matches. The length of the CDR3 is 18 residues. Germline-derived CDR1 and CDR2 are SGHDT and YYEEEE. CDR3 DNA: TGTGCCAGCACCCTCATATGGCCGAACAGGGGGCAATACAATGAGCAGTTCTTC. Residues: CASTLIWPNRGQYNEQFF.

The CDR3 is CASTRGSGNTIYF. DNA of the CDR3: TGTGCCAGCACCCGGGGCTCGGGAAACACCATATATTTT. The chain carries TRBV28 and TRBJ1-3; a weak D match, TRBD1 (5 bases). Germline V lookup: CDR1 MDHEN, CDR2 SYDVKM. Trimming took off 7 bases at V and 4 bases at J, with 11 bases between the two ends. CDR3 length: 13 residues.

The genes are TRBV7-3 and TRBJ2-5; D gene unclear. The CDR3 totals 13 residues. CDR1 and CDR2 (germline): SGHTA, FQGTGA. Trimming took off 5 bases at V and 3 bases at J, with 10 bases between the two ends. The CDR3 is CASSLILKETQYF. The CDR3 DNA is TGTGCCAGCAGCCTGATCCTAAAAGAGACCCAGTACTTC.

This chain links TRBV27 with TRBJ1-2; TRBD1 matches at 7 bases. The CDR3 totals 15 residues. Germline loops: CDR1 MNHEY, CDR2 SMNVEV (reference sequence). Unmatched junction bases numbered 8, after V lost 5 bases and J lost 2 bases. The chain's CDR3 is CASSMTGNPNYGYTF. CDR3 coding DNA: TGTGCCAGCAGTATGACAGGGAATCCCAACTATGGCTACACCTTC.

The chain carries TRBV12-3 or TRBV12-4 and TRBJ1-2, with 7 bases fitting TRBD1. With V trimmed by 7 bases and J by 4 bases, 6 bases remained unmatched. The CDR3 runs to 13 residues. CDR3 sequence (DNA): TGTGCCAGCATTGACAGGGATTCCTATGGCTACACCTTC. Protein sequence: CASIDRDSYGYTF.